The clone carrying this T cell receptor beta chain is termed medium-sized. The genomic DNA TCR beta CDR3 region underwent two rounds of multiplex PCR. Primers specific to each TRBV and TRBJ gene were used in first-round PCR. TCRdb reprocessed the multiplex PCR reads via MiXCR and lists one record per CDR3 protein. The sample yields over 25,000 distinct CDR3 sequences, 46% seen once. The record originates from a study of prognosis after radiotherapy for stage I lung cancer. This CDR3 comprises 11 residues. The V gene lost 5 bases and the J gene lost 5 bases, with 4 bases spanning the gap. Germline CDR1 reads MNHGY; CDR2 reads SVAAGI.

The clonotype originates from a donor over 45 with non-small cell lung cancer. The chain is built from TRBV6-9 and TRBJ2-1; no firm D call. Sequenced material: PBMCs, taken before or after stereotactic body radiation therapy (not recorded which). In DNA, the CDR3 is TGTGCCAGCAGTCCGCACAATGAGCAGTTCTTC. It yields the protein CASSPHNEQFF.